This TCR beta chain was recovered during a study of blood T cell repertoires in COVID-19. Looking at the study overall: Sites in the United States, Italy and Spain provided acute and convalescent COVID-19 samples. PBMCs, B-cell-depleted T cells, or T cells were the source of the cDNA or gDNA that made up the material.

This CDR3 is built from 16 residues. V gave up 4 bases and J gave up 3 bases; unmatched junction bases: 10. Germline V gene lookup returns CDR1 MNHNS and CDR2 SASEGT. Per the study methods: How many nucleated cells were present was estimated from reference gene primer amplification. Clones were read by immunoSEQ multiplex PCR, and TCRdb kept only the in-frame ones, dropping some. V, J and clone size derive from that table, while D and trimming were established from the DNA sequence. The table records 200,000 to 250,000 clones, about 85% of them present only once. This clonotype was obtained from a man aged 30 to 45 who had recovered from COVID-19. The chain employs TRBV6-1 and TRBJ1-2; 8 bases agree with TRBD1. Sequences were obtained from peripheral blood. The CDR3: CASSGPRGRRDYGYTF. As DNA, the CDR3 is TGTGCCAGCAGTGGGCCCAGGGGGCGCCGGGACTATGGCTACACCTTC.